These 4 T cell receptor beta chains share one sample of origin, sequenced in a study of CD8+CD57+ T cells in acquired aplastic anemia. TCR beta VDJ and CDR3 profiling used genomic DNA as template. From the reads, TCRdb called clonotypes with MiXCR, one entry per CDR3 protein. The sample lists 200,000 to 250,000 distinct CDR3 sequences, 34% seen once, with roughly 1.1% in the top ten. The material sequenced was sorted CD4+, CD8+, or CD8+CD57+ T cells (not recorded which) from PBMCs. The receptors were sampled from a human donor in good health, serving as a control.

This chain connects TRBV20-1 to TRBJ2-7, with a possible D match to TRBD1 (6 bases). Per germline, CDR1 DFQATT and CDR2 SNEGSKA (reference sequence). The length of the CDR3 is 12 residues. V lost 5 bases to trimming and J lost 0 bases, with 8 bases between them. The CDR3 bases are TGCAGTGCTTGGGACAACTCCTACGAGCAGTACTTC. Translation gives CSAWDNSYEQYF.

This clonotype was seen many times. The chain carries TRBV7-8 and TRBJ2-1; the D is unclear. CDR1 is SGHVS, CDR2 FQNEAQ, per germline. The length of the CDR3 is 13 residues. V shed 1 base and J shed 9 bases, with 10 bases lying between them. CDR3 loop: CASSLGRVGEQFF. The CDR3 coding sequence is TGTGCCAGCAGCTTAGGTCGAGTTGGTGAGCAGTTCTTC.

Comments on this clonotype: A much larger clonotype is one base distant, so this may be a read error. The chain carries TRBV2 and TRBJ1-6; 11 nucleotides match TRBD1. V dropped 5 bases and J dropped 5; count of bases not matched to a gene: 8. CDR1 and CDR2 from the germline V gene are SNHLY and FYNNEI. The CDR3 covers 17 residues. The CDR3 here is CASSFRDRGINNSPLHF. CDR3 in DNA: TGTGCCAGCAGTTTCCGGGACAGGGGGATAAATAATTCACCCCTCCACTTT. The variable domain in full, completed from reference TRBV2 and TRBJ1-6, reads EPEVTQTPSHQVTQMGQEVILRCVPISNHLYFYWYRQILGQKVEFLVSFYNNEISEKSEIFDDQFSVERPDGSNFTLKIRSTKLEDSAMYFCASSFRDRGINNSPLHFGNGTRLTVT.

The genes are TRBV19 and TRBJ1-3; D perhaps matches TRBD1 (5 bases). Germline V gene lookup returns CDR1 LNHDA and CDR2 SQIVND (reference sequence). The CDR3 runs 18 residues. Trimming left V 7 bases short and J 8 bases short, with 30 bases between. For the CDR3, the DNA is TGTGCCAGTACCACAATCCCCGCGGGCAGGACCCCCAGGGACACCATATATTTT. The encoded protein is CASTTIPAGRTPRDTIYF.